This T cell receptor (beta chain) was identified in a study of T cells in Graves' hyperthyroidism and ophthalmopathy. General study findings and limits: A 13 V-J model separated ophthalmopathy from stable hyperthyroidism.

Regions amplified from RNA transcripts were the TCR beta CDR3 regions. First-round RT-PCR with HTBI primers amplified the TCR CDR3 region. TCRdb re-called the multiplex PCR reads with MiXCR, one entry per CDR3 protein. The repertoire includes approximately 300,000 distinct CDR3 sequences, over 15% of them detected once, and around 57% sits in the top ten. The table lists this clonotype with many counts. What it binds is not known. The clonotype was recovered from a woman aged 60 to 75 with Graves' ophthalmopathy. The sequencing sample was made of blood.

The CDR3 is CASSQDKSSGTGSYMTEAFF. DNA for the CDR3: TGTGCCAGCAGCCAAGATAAGTCGTCGGGGACAGGGTCGTATATGACTGAAGCTTTCTTT. The genes are TRBV3-1 and TRBJ1-1; 9 bases match TRBD1. Germline V gene lookup returns CDR1 LGHDT and CDR2 YNNKEL (reference sequence). The length of the CDR3 is 20 residues. V lost 0 bases, J lost 5 bases, and 19 bases stayed unmatched.